These T cell receptor beta chains were read from a single sample in a study of breast tumors, draining lymph nodes, adjacent tissues. MiXCR, applied by TCRdb to the multiplex PCR reads, yields one record per CDR3 protein. The sample holds 85,000 to 120,000 distinct CDR3 sequences, 30% seen once. The sequenced sample was axillary lymph node tissue. Source of these receptors: a female donor with breast cancer. Some clones in this sample may be carry-over from other donors' samples. Each CDR3 is given with its conserved first and last residue. Each record gives: D gene, clone size, J gene, V gene, CDR3 protein, CDR3 DNA. The D gene is left open where the match is weak. Where a row states a size, it is once, few, many or the class of an expanded clone; other rows omit it.

d_gene: -
abundance: -
j_gene: TRBJ2-7
v_gene: TRBV2
CDR3aa: CASSGSADEQYF
CDR3nt: TGTGCCAGCAGTGGCAGCGCCGACGAGCAGTACTTC

d_gene: -
abundance: -
j_gene: TRBJ1-5
v_gene: TRBV11-1
CDR3aa: CASSLVAGLSNQPQHF
CDR3nt: TGTGCCAGCAGCTTAGTGGCAGGACTTAGCAATCAGCCCCAGCATTTT

d_gene: TRBD1
abundance: -
j_gene: TRBJ2-2
v_gene: TRBV6-5
CDR3aa: CASSHGTGGTGELFF
CDR3nt: TGTGCCAGCAGTCACGGGACAGGGGGCACCGGGGAGCTGTTTTTT

d_gene: -
abundance: once
j_gene: TRBJ2-7
v_gene: TRBV7-9
CDR3aa: CASSGQGVYEQYF
CDR3nt: TGTGCCAGCAGCGGGCAGGGCGTCTACGAGCAGTACTTC

d_gene: -
abundance: many
j_gene: TRBJ2-1
v_gene: TRBV14
CDR3aa: CASSPPWGAGDEQFF
CDR3nt: TGTGCCAGCAGCCCCCCTTGGGGGGCGGGGGATGAGCAGTTCTTC

d_gene: TRBD1
abundance: many
j_gene: TRBJ1-2
v_gene: TRBV2
CDR3aa: CASSLGTGANYGYTF
CDR3nt: TGTGCCAGCAGCCTCGGGACAGGCGCTAACTATGGCTACACCTTC

d_gene: -
abundance: many
j_gene: TRBJ1-5
v_gene: TRBV10-3
CDR3aa: CAINFREGQPQHF
CDR3nt: TGTGCCATCAACTTCAGGGAGGGACAGCCCCAGCATTTT

d_gene: TRBD2
abundance: many
j_gene: TRBJ2-1
v_gene: TRBV2
CDR3aa: CASRDTSGSAYNEQFF
CDR3nt: TGTGCCAGCAGGGATACTAGCGGGTCGGCCTACAATGAGCAGTTCTTC

d_gene: -
abundance: many
j_gene: TRBJ2-3
v_gene: TRBV7-9
CDR3aa: CASSLVLRGLGDTQYF
CDR3nt: TGTGCCAGCAGCTTAGTACTCCGGGGGCTCGGGGATACGCAGTATTTT

d_gene: -
abundance: many
j_gene: TRBJ2-3
v_gene: TRBV5-8
CDR3aa: CASSFGTLRPDTQYF
CDR3nt: TGTGCCAGCAGCTTCGGGACACTTCGGCCAGATACGCAGTATTTT

d_gene: -
abundance: many
j_gene: TRBJ2-5
v_gene: TRBV9
CDR3aa: CASSVGSGGQETQYF
CDR3nt: TGTGCCAGCAGCGTAGGATCGGGGGGCCAGGAGACCCAGTACTTC

d_gene: -
abundance: -
j_gene: TRBJ1-4
v_gene: TRBV7-9
CDR3aa: CTSSLVGGAGDEKLFF
CDR3nt: TGTACCAGCAGCTTAGTCGGAGGAGCGGGTGATGAAAAACTGTTTTTT

d_gene: TRBD2
abundance: many
j_gene: TRBJ2-7
v_gene: TRBV19
CDR3aa: CASKKSSGASYEQYF
CDR3nt: TGTGCCAGTAAGAAGTCTAGCGGAGCTTCCTACGAGCAGTACTTC

d_gene: TRBD1
abundance: many
j_gene: TRBJ2-1
v_gene: TRBV19
CDR3aa: CATRDRGNNEQFF
CDR3nt: TGTGCCACTAGGGACAGGGGAAACAATGAGCAGTTCTTC

d_gene: -
abundance: many
j_gene: TRBJ1-2
v_gene: TRBV5-6
CDR3aa: CASSRRGGRGGYTF
CDR3nt: TGTGCCAGCAGCCGAAGGGGGGGCCGCGGTGGCTACACCTTC

d_gene: -
abundance: -
j_gene: TRBJ2-1
v_gene: TRBV29-1
CDR3aa: CSVSGIAYSEQFF
CDR3nt: TGCAGCGTTTCAGGGATAGCCTACAGTGAGCAGTTCTTC

d_gene: TRBD2
abundance: many
j_gene: TRBJ2-1
v_gene: TRBV20-1
CDR3aa: CSARWTSGRNEQFF
CDR3nt: TGCAGTGCTAGGTGGACTAGCGGGAGAAATGAGCAGTTCTTC

d_gene: TRBD2
abundance: many
j_gene: TRBJ2-1
v_gene: TRBV20-1
CDR3aa: CSARGSGGLYNEQFF
CDR3nt: TGCAGTGCTAGGGGTAGCGGGGGGTTATACAATGAGCAGTTCTTC

d_gene: TRBD1
abundance: many
j_gene: TRBJ1-4
v_gene: TRBV4-3
CDR3aa: CASSQDGTGGTNEKLFF
CDR3nt: TGCGCCAGCAGCCAAGATGGGACAGGGGGAACTAATGAAAAACTGTTTTTT

d_gene: -
abundance: many
j_gene: TRBJ1-6
v_gene: TRBV29-1
CDR3aa: CSTNRGQRYNSPLHF
CDR3nt: TGCAGCACCAACCGAGGGCAACGCTATAATTCACCCCTCCACTTT

d_gene: TRBD1
abundance: -
j_gene: TRBJ1-4
v_gene: TRBV7-2
CDR3aa: CASSLVPGQVTEKLFF
CDR3nt: TGTGCCAGCAGCTTAGTGCCGGGACAGGTAACGGAAAAACTGTTTTTT

d_gene: TRBD1
abundance: -
j_gene: TRBJ2-5
v_gene: TRBV5-4
CDR3aa: CASSPGTAQEIQYF
CDR3nt: TGTGCCAGCAGCCCAGGGACAGCCCAAGAGATCCAGTACTTC

d_gene: -
abundance: many
j_gene: TRBJ2-1
v_gene: TRBV7-7
CDR3aa: CASSRSSYNEQFF
CDR3nt: TGTGCTAGCAGTAGAAGCTCCTACAATGAGCAGTTCTTC

d_gene: -
abundance: -
j_gene: TRBJ1-5
v_gene: TRBV28
CDR3aa: CASSSGQYSNQPQHF
CDR3nt: TGTGCCAGCAGCTCCGGACAGTATAGCAATCAGCCCCAGCATTTT

d_gene: TRBD2
abundance: many
j_gene: TRBJ2-3
v_gene: TRBV6-5
CDR3aa: CASSFGLAVATDTQYF
CDR3nt: TGTGCCAGCAGTTTCGGACTAGCGGTCGCCACAGATACGCAGTATTTT

d_gene: -
abundance: many
j_gene: TRBJ1-2
v_gene: TRBV20-1
CDR3aa: CSARPYSYGYTF
CDR3nt: TGCAGTGCTAGACCTTATTCCTATGGCTACACCTTC

d_gene: -
abundance: many
j_gene: TRBJ2-1
v_gene: TRBV20-1
CDR3aa: CSARGNWNEQFF
CDR3nt: TGCAGTGCTAGAGGTAACTGGAATGAGCAGTTCTTC

d_gene: -
abundance: many
j_gene: TRBJ1-2
v_gene: TRBV20-1
CDR3aa: CSAPRDRTISGYTF
CDR3nt: TGCAGTGCTCCCCGAGACCGGACAATTAGTGGCTACACCTTC

d_gene: TRBD1
abundance: -
j_gene: TRBJ1-1
v_gene: TRBV18
CDR3aa: CASSQGANTEAFF
CDR3nt: TGTGCCAGCTCTCAGGGGGCGAACACTGAAGCTTTCTTT

d_gene: -
abundance: many
j_gene: TRBJ2-3
v_gene: TRBV11-2
CDR3aa: CASSERLGSRDTQYF
CDR3nt: TGTGCCAGCAGCGAGAGACTAGGGTCAAGGGATACGCAGTATTTT

d_gene: TRBD1
abundance: few
j_gene: TRBJ1-1
v_gene: TRBV20-1
CDR3aa: CSDGTGGTEAFF
CDR3nt: TGCAGTGATGGGACAGGGGGCACTGAAGCTTTCTTT

d_gene: -
abundance: many
j_gene: TRBJ2-1
v_gene: TRBV4-1
CDR3aa: CASSHPRYRVYNEQFF
CDR3nt: TGCGCCAGCAGCCATCCTCGATACAGAGTCTACAATGAGCAGTTCTTC

d_gene: -
abundance: many
j_gene: TRBJ1-5
v_gene: TRBV7-9
CDR3aa: CASSSGTGGNQPQHF
CDR3nt: TGTGCCAGCAGCTCCGGGACGGGGGGGAATCAGCCCCAGCATTTT

d_gene: -
abundance: -
j_gene: TRBJ2-2
v_gene: TRBV6-6
CDR3aa: CASSHSGALSGELFF
CDR3nt: TGTGCCAGCAGTCACTCGGGAGCGTTGAGCGGGGAGCTGTTTTTT

d_gene: -
abundance: many
j_gene: TRBJ1-6
v_gene: TRBV11-2
CDR3aa: CASSLAGPNSPLHF
CDR3nt: TGTGCCAGCAGCTTAGCAGGGCCCAATTCACCCCTCCACTTT

d_gene: TRBD1
abundance: -
j_gene: TRBJ2-7
v_gene: TRBV29-1
CDR3aa: CSLTRGRGYEQYF
CDR3nt: TGCAGCTTGACGAGGGGGCGCGGATACGAGCAGTACTTC

d_gene: TRBD2
abundance: few
j_gene: TRBJ2-3
v_gene: TRBV11-1
CDR3aa: CASSYLAGARGTDTQYF
CDR3nt: TGTGCCAGCAGCTACTTAGCGGGAGCACGGGGCACAGATACGCAGTATTTT

d_gene: -
abundance: many
j_gene: TRBJ2-1
v_gene: TRBV29-1
CDR3aa: CSVEDNWAKTNEQFF
CDR3nt: TGCAGCGTTGAAGATAATTGGGCTAAAACCAATGAGCAGTTCTTC

d_gene: -
abundance: many
j_gene: TRBJ2-7
v_gene: TRBV5-1
CDR3aa: CASSLGDLYEQYF
CDR3nt: TGCGCCAGCAGCTTGGGGGACCTCTACGAGCAGTACTTC

d_gene: -
abundance: many
j_gene: TRBJ2-3
v_gene: TRBV6-4
CDR3aa: CASSGLGSSTDTQYF
CDR3nt: TGTGCCAGCAGCGGGCTCGGTTCAAGCACAGATACGCAGTATTTT

d_gene: -
abundance: many
j_gene: TRBJ1-4
v_gene: TRBV5-5
CDR3aa: CASSSGPLRSTEKLFF
CDR3nt: TGTGCCAGCAGCTCAGGACCCCTGCGCTCAACTGAAAAACTGTTTTTT